This T cell receptor beta chain derives from a study of T cell changes during pregnancy in multiple sclerosis. CDR1 MNHEY and CDR2 SVGAGI come from the germline V gene. The CDR3 runs to 14 residues. Trimming at V came to 6 bases and at J to 2 bases, leaving 2 bases not matched to a gene. Measured with immunoSEQ multiplex PCR; TCRdb has only the in-frame clones, and not every one. Among about 54,000 clones, more than 90% were seen once, and the ten largest hold about 1%. The genes are TRBV6-5 and TRBJ1-1, with 11 bases that match TRBD1. Source: peripheral blood, taken after pregnancy. This receptor was identified in a female donor in good health, enrolled as a control in a pregnancy study. CDR3 nucleotide sequence: TGTGCCAGCAGGGGGACAGGGGGAAACACTGAAGCTTTCTTT. Translation gives CASRGTGGNTEAFF.